This TCR beta chain comes out of a study of cytomegalovirus exposure and HLA in healthy donors. This CDR3 has 17 amino acids. After removal of 8 bases from V and 4 bases from J, the junction contained 16 bases not matched to a gene. In germline, CDR1 is SNHLY, CDR2 FYNNEI. The primer mix had 60 Vbeta and 13 Jbeta primers. Profiling relied on immunoSEQ multiplex PCR, and the TCRdb table lists in-frame clones only, not all of them. The data show tens of thousands of clones, roughly 74% seen once. The sequencing sample was made of PBMCs. The J gene is TRBJ2-1, the V gene TRBV2, with 8 positions matching TRBD2. The receptor was derived from a woman between 45 and 65 years old in good health and CMV-seropositive. The CDR3 here is CASSDIPGTRSYNEQFF. DNA of the CDR3: TGTGCCAGCTCCGATATTCCCGGGACTAGGTCTTACAATGAGCAGTTCTTC.